The subject of this entry is one T cell receptor beta chain. This sample stems from a study of control samples from healthy donors and cancer patients. Profiling relied on immunoSEQ multiplex PCR, and the TCRdb table lists in-frame clones only, not all of them. The table includes 100,000 to 150,000 clones, just under 90% detected once. The CDR3 has 15 residues. V was pared by 9 bases and J by 0 bases, with 5 bases of the junction left unmatched. Looked up from germline, CDR1 is MNHEY and CDR2 is SVGAGI. The sample was PBMCs. This TCR came from a man in his fifties or sixties with head and neck cancer. V usage is TRBV6-5 and J usage is TRBJ2-2; 9 bases line up with TRBD2. The chain's CDR3 is CASRAGGANTGELFF. In nucleotides, the CDR3 is TGTGCCAGTAGGGCGGGAGGGGCGAACACCGGGGAGCTGTTTTTT.